This T cell receptor (beta chain) was identified in a study of CD8 T cells in ankylosing spondylitis. Findings of the study overall: Ankylosing spondylitis blood appeared to carry a characteristic TCR beta motif of under ten highly homologous variants.

V dropped 7 bases and J dropped 0 bases, with 12 bases sitting between them. The CDR3 length is 15 residues. Germline-derived CDR1 and CDR2 are SGHTA and FQGNSA. In TCRdb, the 5' RACE reads were re-called with MiXCR into one record per CDR3 protein. This repertoire shows 750,000 to 850,000 distinct CDR3 sequences, approximately 12% found once; its top ten account for about 0.49%. This clonotype was detected many times. Its antigen is as yet unknown. V gene TRBV7-2 combines with J gene TRBJ2-2; D remains ambiguous. The receptor was isolated from a male donor with ankylosing spondylitis. Sequences were obtained from blood, either unsorted or a sorted T cell fraction (not recorded which). CDR3 coding DNA: TGTGCCAGCAACAAAGCAAGTACGAACACCGGGGAGCTGTTTTTT. Translated, it gives CASNKASTNTGELFF.